The T cell receptor (beta chain) described here comes from a study of cytomegalovirus exposure and HLA in healthy donors. V lost 5 bases and J 5 bases, leaving 13 bases between the germline ends. CDR3 size: 14 residues. From germline, CDR1 is SEHNR and CDR2 FQNEAQ (reference sequence). This clone was observed once. Its antigen is unknown. The method was immunoSEQ multiplex PCR; TCRdb's version includes in-frame clones alone and lacks a portion of them. The table shows about 120,000 clones, with roughly 88% occurring only once. The validation cohort, a group of around 120 subjects, included the donors and was separate from the roughly 670-subject first cohort. Overall study findings and caveats: TCR sequences were mostly rare, though some public TCRs occurred in many donors.

The genes are TRBV7-9 and TRBJ1-5; TRBD1 is a possible D gene (6 bases). The sample comprised PBMCs. The origin of this receptor is a woman between 18 and 29 years old in good health and CMV-seropositive. This CDR3 is CASSPGRGDQPQHF. For the CDR3, the DNA is TGTGCCAGCAGCCCGGGCAGGGGAGATCAGCCCCAGCATTTT.